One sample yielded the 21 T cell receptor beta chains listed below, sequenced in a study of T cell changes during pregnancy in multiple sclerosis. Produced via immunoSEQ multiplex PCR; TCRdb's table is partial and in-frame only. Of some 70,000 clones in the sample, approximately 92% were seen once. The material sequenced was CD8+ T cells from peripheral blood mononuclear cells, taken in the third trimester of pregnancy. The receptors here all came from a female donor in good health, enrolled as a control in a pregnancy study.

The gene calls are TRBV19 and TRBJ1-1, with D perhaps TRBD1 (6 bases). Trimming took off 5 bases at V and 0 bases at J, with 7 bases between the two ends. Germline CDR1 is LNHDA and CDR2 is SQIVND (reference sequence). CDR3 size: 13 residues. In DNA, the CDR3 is TGTGCCAGTAGTGGGACATTGAACACTGAAGCTTTCTTT. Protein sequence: CASSGTLNTEAFF.

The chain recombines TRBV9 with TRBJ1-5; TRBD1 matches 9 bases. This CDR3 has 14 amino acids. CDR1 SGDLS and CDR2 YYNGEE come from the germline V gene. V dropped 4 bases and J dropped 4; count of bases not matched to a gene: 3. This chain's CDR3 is CASSPDRGNQPQHF. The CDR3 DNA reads TGTGCCAGCAGCCCGGACAGGGGTAATCAGCCCCAGCATTTT.

CDR3 region: CASSQDGASYTF. The CDR3 DNA follows: TGCGCCAGCAGCCAAGATGGGGCTAGCTACACCTTC. The chain carries TRBV4-1 and TRBJ1-2, with D maybe TRBD1 (5 bases). This CDR3 is built from 12 residues. Germline V gives CDR1 MGHRA, CDR2 YSYEKL. Deletions cut 0 bases from V and 9 bases from J, with 8 bases between.

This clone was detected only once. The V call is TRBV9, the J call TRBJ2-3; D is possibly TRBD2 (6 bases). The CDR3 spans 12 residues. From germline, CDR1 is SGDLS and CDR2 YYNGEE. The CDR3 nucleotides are TGTGCATCGGGGGACCCCACAGATACGCAGTATTTT. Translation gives CASGDPTDTQYF.

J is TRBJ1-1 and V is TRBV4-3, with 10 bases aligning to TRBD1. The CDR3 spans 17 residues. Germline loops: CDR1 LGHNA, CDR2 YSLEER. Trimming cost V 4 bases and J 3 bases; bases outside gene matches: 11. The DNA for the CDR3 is TGCGCCAGCAGCCCCTTTTCTGGAGGACAGGGGGACACTGAAGCTTTCTTT. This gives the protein CASSPFSGGQGDTEAFF.

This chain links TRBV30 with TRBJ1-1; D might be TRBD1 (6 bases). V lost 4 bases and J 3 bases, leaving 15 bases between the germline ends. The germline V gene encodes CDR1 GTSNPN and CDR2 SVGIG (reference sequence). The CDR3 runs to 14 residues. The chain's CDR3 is CAWTYIGGDTEAFF. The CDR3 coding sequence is TGTGCCTGGACCTATATAGGGGGAGACACTGAAGCTTTCTTT.

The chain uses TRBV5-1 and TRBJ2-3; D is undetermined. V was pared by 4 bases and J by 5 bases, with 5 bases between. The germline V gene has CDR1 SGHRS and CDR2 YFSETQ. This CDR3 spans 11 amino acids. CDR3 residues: CASSLVDTQYF. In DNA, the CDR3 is TGCGCCAGCAGCCTAGTAGATACGCAGTATTTT.

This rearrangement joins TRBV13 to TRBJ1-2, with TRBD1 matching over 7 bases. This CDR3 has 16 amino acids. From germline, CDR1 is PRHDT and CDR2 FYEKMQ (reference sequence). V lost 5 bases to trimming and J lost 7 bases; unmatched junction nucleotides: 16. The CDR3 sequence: CASSQIEDRKIGGYTF. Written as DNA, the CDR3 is TGTGCCAGCAGCCAGATAGAGGACAGGAAGATCGGTGGCTACACCTTC.

CDR3: CATYGGFNSPLHF. CDR3 sequence (DNA): TGTGCCACCTACGGCGGTTTTAATTCACCCCTCCACTTT. The J gene is TRBJ1-6, the V gene TRBV15; D ambiguous. Germline V gene sequence: CDR1 LNHNV, CDR2 YYDKDF (reference sequence). The V end lost 8 bases, the J end lost 6 bases, and 11 bases lay between the germline ends. The CDR3 covers 13 residues.

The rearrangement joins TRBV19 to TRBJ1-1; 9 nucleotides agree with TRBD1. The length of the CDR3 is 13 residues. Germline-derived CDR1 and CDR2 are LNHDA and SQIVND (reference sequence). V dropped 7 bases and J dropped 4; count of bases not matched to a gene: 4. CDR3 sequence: CASTDRGSTEAFF. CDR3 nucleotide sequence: TGTGCCAGTACGGACAGGGGATCCACTGAAGCTTTCTTT. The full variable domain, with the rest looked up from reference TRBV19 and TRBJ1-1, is DGGITQSPKYLFRKEGQNVTLSCEQNLNHDAMYWYRQDPGQGLRLIYYSQIVNDFQKGDIAEGYSVSREKKESFPLTVTSAQKNPTAFYLCASTDRGSTEAFFGQGTRLTVV.

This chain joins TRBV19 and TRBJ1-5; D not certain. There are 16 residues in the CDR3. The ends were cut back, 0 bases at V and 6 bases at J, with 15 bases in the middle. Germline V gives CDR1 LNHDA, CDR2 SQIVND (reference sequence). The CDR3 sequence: CASSIDSGIFSQPQHF. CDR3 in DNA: TGTGCCAGTAGTATAGACTCAGGTATTTTTAGTCAGCCCCAGCATTTT.

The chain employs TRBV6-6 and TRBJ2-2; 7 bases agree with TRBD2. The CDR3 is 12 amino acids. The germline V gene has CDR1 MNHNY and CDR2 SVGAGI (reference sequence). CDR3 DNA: TGTGCGGGGGGGTGGAACACCGGGGAGCTGTTTTTT. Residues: CAGGWNTGELFF.

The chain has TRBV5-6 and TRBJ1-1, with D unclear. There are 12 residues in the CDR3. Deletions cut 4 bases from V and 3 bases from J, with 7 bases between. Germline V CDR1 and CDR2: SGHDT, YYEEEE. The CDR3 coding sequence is TGTGCCAGCAGCCGGGAGGACACTGAAGCTTTCTTT. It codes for CASSREDTEAFF.

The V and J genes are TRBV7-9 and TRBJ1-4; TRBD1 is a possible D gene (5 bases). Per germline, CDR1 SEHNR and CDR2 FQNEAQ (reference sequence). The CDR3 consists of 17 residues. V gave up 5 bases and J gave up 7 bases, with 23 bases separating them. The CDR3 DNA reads TGTGCCAGCAGCCAAGAGCCCGTCACAGGTCAGGGTGAAAAACTGTTTTTT. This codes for CASSQEPVTGQGEKLFF.

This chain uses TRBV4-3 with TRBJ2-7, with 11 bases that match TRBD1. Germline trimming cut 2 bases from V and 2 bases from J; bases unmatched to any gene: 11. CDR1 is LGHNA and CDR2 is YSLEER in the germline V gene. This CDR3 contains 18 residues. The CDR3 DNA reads TGCGCCAGCAGCCAAATCCTACCCACGGGACAGGGGGCCTACGAGCAGTACTTC. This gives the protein CASSQILPTGQGAYEQYF.

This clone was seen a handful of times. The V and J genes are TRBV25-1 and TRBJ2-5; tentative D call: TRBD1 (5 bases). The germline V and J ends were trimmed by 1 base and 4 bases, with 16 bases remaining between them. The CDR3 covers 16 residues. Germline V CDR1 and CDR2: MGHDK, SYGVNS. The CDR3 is CASSESQGLVVETQYF. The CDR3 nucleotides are TGTGCCAGCAGTGAATCCCAGGGATTGGTGGTAGAGACCCAGTACTTC. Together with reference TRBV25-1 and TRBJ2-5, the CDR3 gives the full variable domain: EADIYQTPRYLVIGTGKKITLECSQTMGHDKMYWYQQDPGMELHLIHYSYGVNSTEKGDLSSESTVSRIRTEHFPLTLESARPSHTSQYLCASSESQGLVVETQYFGPGTRLLVL.

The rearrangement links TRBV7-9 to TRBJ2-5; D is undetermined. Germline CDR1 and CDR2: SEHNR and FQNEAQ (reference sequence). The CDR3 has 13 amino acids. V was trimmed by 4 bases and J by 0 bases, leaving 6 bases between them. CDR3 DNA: TGTGCCAGCAGCTGGGCCGACCAAGAGACCCAGTACTTC. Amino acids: CASSWADQETQYF.

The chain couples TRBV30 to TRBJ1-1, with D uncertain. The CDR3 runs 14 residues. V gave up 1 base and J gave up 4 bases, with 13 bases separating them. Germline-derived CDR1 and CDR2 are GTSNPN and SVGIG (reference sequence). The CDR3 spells CAWSAVLGGTEAFF. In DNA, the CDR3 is TGTGCCTGGAGTGCGGTATTAGGAGGCACTGAAGCTTTCTTT.

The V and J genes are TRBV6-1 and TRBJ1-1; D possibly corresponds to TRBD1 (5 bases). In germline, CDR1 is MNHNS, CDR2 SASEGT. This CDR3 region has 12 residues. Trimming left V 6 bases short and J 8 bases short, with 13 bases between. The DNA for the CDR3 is TGTGCCAGCAGGGAGGGGAGCTTAGAAGCTTTCTTT. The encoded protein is CASREGSLEAFF.

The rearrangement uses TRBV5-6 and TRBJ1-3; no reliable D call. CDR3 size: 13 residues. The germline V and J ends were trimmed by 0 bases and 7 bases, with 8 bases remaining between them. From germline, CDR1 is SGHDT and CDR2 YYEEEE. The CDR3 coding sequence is TGTGCCAGCAGCTTGGAGAGGTCCAACACCATATATTTT. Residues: CASSLERSNTIYF. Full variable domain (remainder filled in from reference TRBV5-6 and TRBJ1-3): DAGVTQSPTHLIKTRGQQVTLRCSPKSGHDTVSWYQQALGQGPQFIFQYYEEEERQRGNFPDRFSGHQFPNYSSELNVNALLLGDSALYLCASSLERSNTIYFGEGSWLTVV.

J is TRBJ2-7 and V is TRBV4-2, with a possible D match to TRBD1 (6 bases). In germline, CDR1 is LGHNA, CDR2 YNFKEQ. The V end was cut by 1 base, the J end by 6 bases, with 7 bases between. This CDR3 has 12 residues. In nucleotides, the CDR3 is TGTGCCAGCAGCCAAGCAGGGGCCGAGCAGTACTTC. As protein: CASSQAGAEQYF.